The 21 T cell receptor beta chains in this list originate from one sample, sequenced in a study of identical twins. TCRdb redid the calling of the 5' RACE reads with MiXCR, one entry per CDR3 protein. In the table there are more than 200,000 distinct CDR3 sequences, less than 9.5% of which are singletons. Sequences were obtained from memory (CD45RO+) T cells sorted from blood. The origin of the receptors is a woman under 30 in good health.

This clonotype was seen at least ten times. This chain uses TRBV27 with TRBJ1-5, with D uncertain. The CDR3 extends over 15 amino acids. V was pared by 2 bases and J by 2 bases, with 10 bases between. Germline CDR1 is MNHEY and CDR2 is SMNVEV (reference sequence). CDR3 DNA: TGTGCCAGCAGTTTAGAGAGTTCCGGCAATCAGCCCCAGCATTTT. Translation: CASSLESSGNQPQHF.

This clonotype has at least ten counts. The chain joins TRBV10-3 to TRBJ2-7; D gene unclear. The CDR3 extends over 12 amino acids. V was clipped by 11 bases and J by 0 bases, with 11 bases between them. Germline CDR1 ENHRY, CDR2 SYGVKD. CDR3 sequence reads: CAPWTDSYEQYF. CDR3 nucleotide sequence: TGTGCCCCTTGGACGGACTCCTACGAGCAGTACTTC.

Only a few counts were recorded for this clonotype. The V and J genes are TRBV20-1 and TRBJ2-1; D is perhaps TRBD1 (5 bases). CDR1 is DFQATT and CDR2 is SNEGSKA in the germline V gene (reference sequence). The CDR3 has 11 amino acids. V lost 1 base to trimming and J lost 10 bases, with 8 bases between them. The CDR3 sequence is CSARATVEQFF. In DNA form, the CDR3 reads TGCAGTGCTAGAGCGACAGTGGAGCAGTTCTTC.

The chain recombines TRBV5-8 with TRBJ2-3; TRBD2 is a possible D gene (5 bases). The germline V gene has CDR1 SGHTS and CDR2 YDEGEE. This CDR3 spans 16 amino acids. Trimming stripped 0 bases from V and 0 bases from J, with 11 bases between. The CDR3 DNA is TGTGCCAGCAGCTTGGGGACTGAGCCTAGCACAGATACGCAGTATTTT. Its translation: CASSLGTEPSTDTQYF.

This clonotype was seen a few times. The gene calls are TRBV20-1 and TRBJ2-5; either TRBD1 or TRBD2 may supply D (5 bases each). The CDR3 consists of 12 residues. Trimming took 0 bases from V and 9 from J, leaving 11 bases between them. Germline loops: CDR1 DFQATT, CDR2 SNEGSKA (reference sequence). As DNA, the CDR3 is TGCAGTGCTAGAGATTACCGGGACGCCCAGTACTTC. Protein sequence: CSARDYRDAQYF.

J is TRBJ1-2 and V is TRBV6-5, with a tentative D call TRBD1 (6 bases). V lost 0 bases and J 4 bases, leaving 15 bases between the germline ends. This CDR3 has 16 residues. Germline V gene sequence: CDR1 MNHEY, CDR2 SVGAGI. The CDR3 reads CASSYSAGAGSYGYTF. DNA for the CDR3: TGTGCCAGCAGTTACTCGGCGGGGGCCGGTAGCTATGGCTACACCTTC.

The table lists this clonotype with a few counts. V and J are TRBV19 and TRBJ1-2, with TRBD1 identical over 9 bases. With 3 bases clipped from V and 6 bases from J, the junction kept 2 bases outside the gene matches. Germline V gene lookup returns CDR1 LNHDA and CDR2 SQIVND (reference sequence). The CDR3 is made up of 13 amino acids. The CDR3 DNA reads as TGTGCCAGTAGTATTAGACAGGGGGATGGCTACACCTTC. As protein: CASSIRQGDGYTF.

The sample holds a few counts of this clonotype. This sequence joins TRBV10-1 and TRBJ2-3; no firm D call. Trimming stripped 4 bases from V and 0 bases from J, with 11 bases between. Germline CDR1 and CDR2: WNHNN and SYGVQD (reference sequence). This CDR3 contains 15 residues. CDR3 protein: CASSGRLGSTDTQYF. CDR3 coding DNA: TGCGCCAGCAGTGGCCGGCTCGGTAGCACAGATACGCAGTATTTT.

This clonotype appeared a few times. The chain uses TRBV20-1 and TRBJ2-3; 10 bases line up with TRBD2. The CDR3 is made up of 14 amino acids. V dropped 6 bases and J dropped 5; count of bases not matched to a gene: 8. In germline, CDR1 is DFQATT, CDR2 SNEGSKA (reference sequence). The CDR3: CSAGGSGRRDTQYF. CDR3 in DNA: TGCAGTGCCGGCGGTAGCGGGAGGAGAGATACGCAGTATTTT.

The sample holds a few counts of this clonotype. J is TRBJ1-1 and V is TRBV9, with no clear D. Per germline, CDR1 SGDLS and CDR2 YYNGEE. The CDR3 length is 14 residues. V was pared by 4 bases and J by 5 bases, with 15 bases between. The CDR3 nucleotides read TGTGCCAGCAGCCTCCCGCTTGGGGATACTGAAGCTTTCTTT. It translates to CASSLPLGDTEAFF.

The V call is TRBV19, the J call TRBJ2-1, with D perhaps matching TRBD2 (5 bases). Germline-derived CDR1 and CDR2 are LNHDA and SQIVND (reference sequence). This CDR3 spans 13 amino acids. Trimming took 4 bases from V and 7 from J, leaving 11 bases between them. The CDR3 is CASSTDYGNEQFF. CDR3 bases: TGTGCCAGTAGTACCGACTACGGGAATGAGCAGTTCTTC.

This clonotype was recorded many times. The gene calls are TRBV12-3 or TRBV12-4 and TRBJ2-1; tentatively, D is TRBD2 (5 bases). CDR3 size: 17 residues. Trimming left V 5 bases short and J 7 bases short, with 24 bases between. The CDR3 region is CASSPPRTSPMGNEQFF. The CDR3 nucleotides read TGTGCCAGCAGTCCCCCCCGGACTTCCCCTATGGGAAATGAGCAGTTCTTC.

This chain links TRBV12-3 or TRBV12-4 with TRBJ1-4, with 10 bases lining up with TRBD1. The CDR3 has 14 amino acids. V gave up 10 bases and J gave up 8 bases; unmatched junction bases: 10. The CDR3 region has the DNA TGTGCCATCACCCCCGGACAGGGGGGAGAAAAACTGTTTTTT. It codes for CAITPGQGGEKLFF.

In its sample, this clonotype was seen a few times. The chain combines TRBV29-1 with TRBJ2-7, with 7 positions matching TRBD1. This CDR3 comprises 13 residues. V lost 7 bases and J lost 5; bases outside the gene matches: 11. CDR1 and CDR2 (germline): SQVTM, ANQGSEA. CDR3 amino acids: CSALRDSGNEQYF. CDR3 in DNA: TGCAGCGCGCTCCGGGACAGTGGCAACGAGCAGTACTTC.

This clonotype was observed a few times. The CDR3: CASSVRAEGQFF. As DNA, the CDR3 is TGTGCCAGCAGTGTCAGGGCTGAGGGGCAGTTCTTC. The rearrangement joins TRBV2 to TRBJ2-1, with D perhaps TRBD1 or TRBD2 (5 bases each). With 4 bases removed from V and 12 bases from J, the gap between germline ends came to 13 bases. CDR1 and CDR2 from the germline V gene are SNHLY and FYNNEI. This CDR3 has 12 residues.

This chain connects TRBV5-1 to TRBJ2-1; TRBD2 matches at 9 bases. V shed 4 bases and J 3 bases; nucleotides not matched to a gene: 8. This CDR3 is 16 amino acids long. Germline V gene sequence: CDR1 SGHRS, CDR2 YFSETQ. The CDR3 here is CASSESGGIHYNEQFF. For the CDR3, the DNA is TGCGCCAGCAGCGAGAGCGGGGGGATACACTACAATGAGCAGTTCTTC.

This clonotype was seen at least ten times. CDR3 protein: CASSPAPGLAGMGDEQFF. The CDR3 coding sequence is TGTGCCAGCAGTCCCGCTCCGGGACTAGCGGGGATGGGGGATGAGCAGTTCTTC. V and J are TRBV12-3 or TRBV12-4 and TRBJ2-1; 13 nucleotides line up with TRBD2. The CDR3 runs to 18 residues. The ends lost 5 bases at V and 8 bases at J; junction bases unmatched: 15.

This chain links TRBV9 with TRBJ2-5, with D possibly TRBD2 on 5 matching bases. The CDR3 sequence is 14 residues long. V lost 0 bases and J lost 7, with 13 bases in between. Germline CDR1 reads SGDLS; CDR2 reads YYNGEE. CDR3 residues: CASSVESVRGTQYF. The CDR3 DNA follows: TGTGCCAGCAGCGTAGAGTCGGTACGGGGGACCCAGTACTTC.

The genes are TRBV5-1 and TRBJ1-5; D remains unclear. The V gene lost 0 bases and the J gene lost 4 bases, with 5 bases spanning the gap. The CDR3 has 13 amino acids. Germline loops: CDR1 SGHRS, CDR2 YFSETQ. This CDR3 reads CASSLGTNQPQHF. In DNA form, the CDR3 reads TGCGCCAGCAGCTTGGGGACTAATCAGCCCCAGCATTTT.

The V call is TRBV15, the J call TRBJ1-2, with D unresolved. V was cut by 5 bases and J by 2 bases, with 9 bases left in between. Germline CDR1 reads LNHNV; CDR2 reads YYDKDF (reference sequence). The CDR3 has 13 amino acids. The CDR3 DNA is TGTGCCACCAGCCGTGAGGGAAACTATGGCTACACCTTC. Translated: CATSREGNYGYTF. The full variable domain, with the rest looked up from reference TRBV15 and TRBJ1-2, is DAMVIQNPRYQVTQFGKPVTLSCSQTLNHNVMYWYQQKSSQAPKLLFHYYDKDFNNEADTPDNFQSRRPNTSFCFLDIRSPGLGDTAMYLCATSREGNYGYTFGSGTRLTVV.

In its sample, this clonotype was seen many times. The CDR3 coding sequence is TGTGCCAGCAGCCCAAGCGGAAGCACAGATACGCAGTATTTT. Translated: CASSPSGSTDTQYF. V gene TRBV7-9 combines with J gene TRBJ2-3; a weak D match, TRBD2 (5 bases). The V gene's germline CDR1 is SEHNR and CDR2 FQNEAQ (reference sequence). Between the trimmed V and J ends, which lost 5 bases and 0 bases, there was a span of 9 bases. The CDR3 is 14 amino acids.